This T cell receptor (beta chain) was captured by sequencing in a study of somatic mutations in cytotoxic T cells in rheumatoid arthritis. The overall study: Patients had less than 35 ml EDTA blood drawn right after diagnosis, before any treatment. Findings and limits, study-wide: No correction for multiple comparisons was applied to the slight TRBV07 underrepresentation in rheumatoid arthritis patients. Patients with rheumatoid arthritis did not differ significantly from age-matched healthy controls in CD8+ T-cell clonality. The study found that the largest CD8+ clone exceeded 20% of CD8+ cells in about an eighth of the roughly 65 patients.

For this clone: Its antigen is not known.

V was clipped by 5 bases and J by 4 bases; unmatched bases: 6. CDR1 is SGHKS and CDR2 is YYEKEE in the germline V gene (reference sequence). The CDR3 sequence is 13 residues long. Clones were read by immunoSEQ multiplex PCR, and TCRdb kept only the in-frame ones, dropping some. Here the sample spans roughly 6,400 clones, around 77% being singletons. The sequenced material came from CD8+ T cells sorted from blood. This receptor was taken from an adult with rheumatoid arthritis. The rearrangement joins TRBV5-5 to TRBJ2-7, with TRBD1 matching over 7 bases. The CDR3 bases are TGTGCCAGCAGAAGACAGGGTACTTACGAGCAGTACGTC. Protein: CASRRQGTYEQYV.